The 10 T cell receptor beta chains reported below all come from one sample, sequenced in a study of T cells after yellow fever vaccination. TCRdb itself ran the 5' RACE reads through MiXCR, one entry per CDR3 protein. The table records some 350,000 distinct CDR3 sequences, roughly 4% of them present only once. This material consisted of PBMCs, taken 5 days after the yellow fever booster vaccination. Every receptor here comes from a man aged 18 to 30 who received the YFV17D yellow fever vaccine.

The CDR3 region has the DNA TGTGCCACCAGCAGCAGGTTGCCGTTACAGGGTGAAGCTTTCTTT. It translates to CATSSRLPLQGEAFF. The chain links TRBV15 to TRBJ1-1, with a weak D call TRBD1 (6 bases). The germline gives CDR1 LNHNV, CDR2 YYDKDF (reference sequence). Trimming took off 3 bases at V and 7 bases at J, with 18 bases between the two ends. CDR3 length: 15 amino acids.

This clonotype has only a few counts. The chain links TRBV4-3 to TRBJ1-1, with 7 positions matching TRBD1. The CDR3 loop spans 19 amino acids. Per germline, CDR1 LGHNA and CDR2 YSLEER. The V and J ends lost 0 bases and 0 bases, in that order; junction bases with no gene match: 13. The chain's CDR3 is CASSQDRWIGDRVNTEAFF. CDR3 bases: TGCGCCAGCAGCCAAGATAGGTGGATTGGAGACAGGGTGAACACTGAAGCTTTCTTT.

Many counts were recorded for this clonotype. This chain links TRBV12-3 or TRBV12-4 with TRBJ1-4; D gene ambiguous. This CDR3 is built from 13 residues. Trimming stripped 6 bases from V and 7 bases from J, with 12 bases between. The CDR3 coding sequence is TGTGCCAGCAGCTTGAACCTTGGTGAAAAACTGTTTTTT. It specifies CASSLNLGEKLFF.

The chain uses TRBV6-5 and TRBJ2-5; TRBD1 matches at 8 bases. In germline, CDR1 is MNHEY, CDR2 SVGAGI. This CDR3 is built from 15 residues. After removal of 5 bases from V and 1 base from J, the junction contained 6 bases not matched to a gene. CDR3 in amino acids: CASSGAGGLQETQYF. The CDR3 DNA follows: TGTGCCAGCAGTGGGGCAGGGGGCCTCCAAGAGACCCAGTACTTC.

The chain has TRBV20-1 and TRBJ1-3, with no clear D. V gave up 4 bases and J gave up 0 bases, with 10 bases separating them. The length of the CDR3 is 14 residues. Germline CDR1 DFQATT, CDR2 SNEGSKA (reference sequence). CDR3 sequence: CSATLQSSGNTIYF. The CDR3 bases are TGCAGTGCTACCCTACAGAGCTCTGGAAACACCATATATTTT.

This clonotype was seen repeatedly, ten times or more. The rearrangement links TRBV6-2 or TRBV6-3 to TRBJ1-6; TRBD1 is a possible D gene (5 bases). The germline V and J ends were trimmed by 6 bases and 3 bases, with 18 bases remaining between them. The CDR3 is 17 residues long. Germline V lookup: CDR1 MNHEY, CDR2 SVGEGT. The CDR3 is CASSRNRDGRYNSPLHF. The CDR3 nucleotides are TGTGCCAGCAGCCGAAATCGGGACGGACGCTATAATTCACCCCTCCACTTT.

The sample holds a few counts of this clonotype. The V gene is TRBV29-1, the J gene TRBJ2-7, with D possibly being TRBD1 (6 bases). This CDR3 comprises 14 residues. Trimming removed 6 bases from V and 4 bases from J, with 19 bases in between. Germline-derived CDR1 and CDR2 are SQVTM and ANQGSEA. In DNA, the CDR3 is TGCAGCGTCCTGAGGGACAAAGAAGGGTACGAGCAGTACGTC. The encoded protein is CSVLRDKEGYEQYV.

This clonotype has only a few counts. The chain employs TRBV4-1 and TRBJ2-5; D call uncertain. The CDR3 runs to 16 residues. V lost 2 bases, J lost 0 bases, and 13 bases lay in between. From germline, CDR1 is MGHRA and CDR2 YSYEKL. CDR3 region: CASSQPPFTYQETQYF. The CDR3 DNA sequence: TGCGCCAGCAGCCAACCCCCCTTCACTTACCAAGAGACCCAGTACTTC.

This clonotype was recorded a few times. The V and J genes are TRBV4-1 and TRBJ1-1; no definite D call. Germline assignment: CDR1 MGHRA and CDR2 YSYEKL. V was trimmed by 0 bases and J by 7 bases, leaving 9 bases between them. CDR3 length: 13 residues. The DNA of the CDR3 is TGCGCCAGCAGCCAAGATCATGGGAATGAAGCTTTCTTT. Translated, it gives CASSQDHGNEAFF.

A few counts support this clonotype. The chain is built from TRBV6-5 and TRBJ2-1; 9 nucleotides match TRBD2. The CDR3 spans 14 residues. Germline V CDR1 and CDR2: MNHEY, SVGAGI. The V and J ends lost 6 bases and 9 bases, in that order; junction bases with no gene match: 9. The DNA for the CDR3 is TGTGCCAGCAGGCGCGGGGGGGCCTTAAGTGAGCAGTTCTTC. Amino acid sequence: CASRRGGALSEQFF.